This T cell receptor beta chain was found in a study of T cell repertoires in cytomegalovirus infection. The wider study: HLA-C-restricted CMV epitopes, recently identified, and well-studied HLA-B-restricted ones were used by the study. Shared public TCR beta signatures pointed to both CMV infection and a matching HLA type. General study findings and limits: Accumulated public TCR beta family frequency recognized individuals carrying CMV together with the relevant HLA. It was HLA-C-restricted CMV-specific TCR beta clonotypes that dominated the response ex vivo.

CDR1 and CDR2 (germline): SGHTA, FQGTGA. The trim removed 5 bases at V and 4 bases at J, leaving 8 bases unmatched. The CDR3 runs to 15 residues. TCRdb processed the reads anew with MiXCR; each CDR3 protein has one entry. The sample holds tens of thousands of distinct CDR3 sequences, approximately 43% seen once. This clonotype has just a few counts. Antigen unknown. This chain connects TRBV7-3 to TRBJ2-3; 8 bases agree with TRBD2. The TCR sequence derives from a human donor in good health (CMV status not recorded). Some clones in this sample may be carry-over from other donors' samples. Here the sequenced sample was CD8+ T cells from cultured PBMCs, taken from culture after CMV antigen stimulation. For the CDR3, the DNA is TGTGCCAGCAGCCCCAGCGGGAGTGCGGCAGATACGCAGTATTTT. This codes for CASSPSGSAADTQYF.